Listed here are 5 T cell receptor beta chains from one sample, sequenced in a study of shared clonotypes between healthy human individuals. Profiling relied on immunoSEQ multiplex PCR, and the TCRdb table lists in-frame clones only, not all of them. The sample contains about 2.5 million clones, just under 95% of which appear only once. The sequenced sample was naive CD4+ T cells from PBMCs. Subset noted: CD45RA+ positively selected. These receptors came from a man aged 18 to 30 in good health. Some clones in this sample may be carry-over from other donors' samples.

The V gene is TRBV6-5, the J gene TRBJ2-3, with 8 bases that match TRBD1. The CDR3 spans 15 residues. Germline values: CDR1 MNHEY, CDR2 SVGAGI. The J segment lost 6 bases and the V segment lost 0 bases, leaving 5 bases of the junction unmatched. This CDR3 reads CASSYSDYRGDTQYF. CDR3 nucleotides: TGTGCCAGCAGTTACTCGGACTACAGGGGGGATACGCAGTATTTT.

A note on this clone: The junction shows a germline mismatch at one end, possibly a read error. This rearrangement joins TRBV10-3 to TRBJ2-1; TRBD1 agrees at 7 bases. This CDR3 comprises 16 residues. Germline V gives CDR1 ENHRY, CDR2 SYGVKD. This CDR3 is CASSYSGTEAYNEQFF. As DNA, the CDR3 is TGTGCCAGCAGTTATTCCGGGACAGAAGCCTACAATGAGCAGTTCTTC.

The V call is TRBV18, the J call TRBJ1-2, with D tentatively TRBD1 (6 bases). Trimming took off 3 bases at V and 8 bases at J, with 16 bases between the two ends. The CDR3 is made up of 14 amino acids. Germline values: CDR1 KGHSH, CDR2 LQKENI. For the CDR3, the DNA is TGTGCCAGCTCACCCTTAGAGGGGGTTCAAGGCTACACCTTC. Translated: CASSPLEGVQGYTF.

The chain couples TRBV29-1 to TRBJ1-4; 10 nucleotides agree with TRBD1. The CDR3 runs 12 residues. Losses at the gene ends were 5 bases for V and 15 bases for J; bases not matched to a gene: 9. The germline V gene encodes CDR1 SQVTM and CDR2 ANQGSEA. CDR3 loop: CSVQREGQGLFF. CDR3 nucleotides: TGCAGCGTTCAGAGGGAGGGACAGGGGTTGTTTTTT. The entire variable domain, with the rest obtained from reference TRBV29-1 and TRBJ1-4, is as follows: SAVISQKPSRDICQRGTSLTIQCQVDSQVTMMFWYRQQPGQSLTLIATANQGSEATYESGFVIDKFPISRPNLTFSTLTVSNMSPEDSSIYLCSVQREGQGLFFGSGTQLSVL.

This sequence joins TRBV5-1 and TRBJ1-1, with D tentatively TRBD1 (6 bases). Between the trimmed V and J ends, which lost 1 base and 1 base, there was a span of 11 bases. There are 15 residues in the CDR3. Germline V CDR1 and CDR2: SGHRS, YFSETQ. The CDR3 DNA reads as TGCGCCAGCAGCTTGAGTAGGGGGACGAACACTGAAGCTTTCTTT. It encodes CASSLSRGTNTEAFF.